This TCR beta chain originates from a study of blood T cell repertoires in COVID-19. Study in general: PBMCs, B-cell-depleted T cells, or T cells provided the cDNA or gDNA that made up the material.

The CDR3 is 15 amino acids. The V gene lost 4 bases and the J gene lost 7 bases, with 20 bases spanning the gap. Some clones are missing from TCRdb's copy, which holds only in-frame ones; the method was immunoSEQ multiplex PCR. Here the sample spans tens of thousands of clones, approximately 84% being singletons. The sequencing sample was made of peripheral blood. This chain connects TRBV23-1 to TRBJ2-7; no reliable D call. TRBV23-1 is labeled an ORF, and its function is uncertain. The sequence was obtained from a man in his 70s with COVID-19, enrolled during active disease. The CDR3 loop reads CASSPPGTFQVEQYF. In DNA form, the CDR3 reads TGCGCCAGCAGTCCGCCTGGAACTTTTCAGGTTGAGCAGTACTTC.